The 11 T cell receptor beta chains reported below all come from one sample, sequenced in a study of cytomegalovirus exposure and HLA in healthy donors. The PCR was carried out with 60 Vbeta primers and 13 Jbeta primers. Here immunoSEQ multiplex PCR was the method, and the copy in TCRdb shows in-frame clones only, minus some. This sample has some 170,000 clones, with approximately 79% found just once. Material for sequencing was PBMCs. These receptors were collected from a man aged 40-49 years in good health and CMV-seropositive.

The rearrangement joins TRBV6-1 to TRBJ2-7; 14 bases fit TRBD2. The CDR3 has 14 residues. In germline, CDR1 is MNHNS, CDR2 SASEGT. V gave up 5 bases and J gave up 5 bases; unmatched junction bases: 2. The CDR3 is CASSLGLAGDEQYF. The CDR3, as DNA: TGTGCCAGCAGTTTGGGACTAGCGGGAGACGAGCAGTACTTC.

A few counts support this clone. The chain links TRBV29-1 to TRBJ2-1; TRBD2 aligns across 10 bases. The germline CDR1 and CDR2 sequences are SQVTM and ANQGSEA. Trimming cost V 5 bases and J 0 bases; bases outside gene matches: 10. The CDR3 totals 17 residues. CDR3 nucleotides: TGCAGCGTTCTGGGAAGCGGGAGGGTGAACTCCTACAATGAGCAGTTCTTC. This codes for CSVLGSGRVNSYNEQFF.

J is TRBJ1-2 and V is TRBV28; TRBD1 is a possible D gene (5 bases). Trimming left V 5 bases short and J 3 bases short, with 13 bases between. The CDR3 contains 14 residues. Germline V gives CDR1 MDHEN, CDR2 SYDVKM. This chain's CDR3 is CASSPGGGYYGYTF. The CDR3 DNA is TGTGCCAGCAGTCCCGGGGGGGGGTACTATGGCTACACCTTC.

This clone was detected only once. As DNA, the CDR3 is TGCGCCAGCAGCTTGTCACAGGCAGGGGCCAACGTCCTGACTTTC. This gives the protein CASSLSQAGANVLTF. The V gene is TRBV5-1, the J gene TRBJ2-6, with D possibly being TRBD1 (5 bases). The V end lost 1 base, the J end lost 4 bases, and 9 bases lay between the germline ends. The length of the CDR3 is 15 residues. Germline values: CDR1 SGHRS, CDR2 YFSETQ.

This clone showed up just once. The rearrangement uses TRBV27 and TRBJ2-3, with 7 bases that match TRBD2. The CDR3 consists of 16 residues. J gave up 5 bases and V 2 bases, and 10 bases lay outside the gene matches. Germline V gives CDR1 MNHEY, CDR2 SMNVEV (reference sequence). CDR3 nucleotide sequence: TGTGCCAGCAGTTTAGAGGGCGGGAGATTGGTAGATACGCAGTATTTT. Its protein product is CASSLEGGRLVDTQYF.

The CDR3 DNA follows: TGTGCCAGCTCAGAAAAACGTTCCGGGACAGGGAGCAATCAGCCCCAGCATTTT. Its translation: CASSEKRSGTGSNQPQHF. The rearrangement joins TRBV18 to TRBJ1-5; 9 bases fit TRBD1. The V gene's germline CDR1 is KGHSH and CDR2 LQKENI. This CDR3 region has 18 residues. Germline trimming cut 5 bases from V and 1 base from J; bases unmatched to any gene: 12.

The CDR3 DNA reads TGTGCCAGCAGTTTGGACAGAATCAATGAGCAGTTCTTC. Its translation is CASSLDRINEQFF. The genes are TRBV2 and TRBJ2-1; the D gene is possibly TRBD1 (6 bases). Germline values: CDR1 SNHLY, CDR2 FYNNEI. CDR3 size: 13 residues. The germline V and J ends were trimmed by 5 bases and 6 bases, with 11 bases remaining between them.

This clone was recorded a few times. CDR3 residues: CSVPDRGGTNTEAFF. The CDR3 bases are TGCAGCGTTCCCGACAGGGGAGGTACGAACACTGAAGCTTTCTTT. V usage is TRBV29-1 and J usage is TRBJ1-1; 8 bases are a match to TRBD1. J gave up 1 base and V 5 bases, and 9 bases lay outside the gene matches. This CDR3 region has 15 residues. Germline-derived CDR1 and CDR2 are SQVTM and ANQGSEA.

This chain connects TRBV7-3 to TRBJ1-2; D is ambiguous. Per the germline V gene, CDR1 is SGHTA and CDR2 is FQGTGA. The CDR3 runs to 13 residues. The V end was cut by 4 bases, the J end by 5 bases, with 11 bases between. In DNA, the CDR3 is TGTGCCAGCAGCTCAGGTCCACGGTATGGCTACACCTTC. It translates to CASSSGPRYGYTF.

This clone was picked up one time. The J gene is TRBJ2-4, the V gene TRBV16; TRBD1 agrees at 10 bases. The germline V gene encodes CDR1 KGHSY and CDR2 FQNENV. This CDR3 is 15 amino acids long. The J segment lost 0 bases and the V segment lost 5 bases, leaving 1 base of the junction unmatched. In nucleotides, the CDR3 is TGTGCCAGCAGCGACAGGGGGCTAGCCAAAAACATTCAGTACTTC. Its translation: CASSDRGLAKNIQYF.

V usage is TRBV28 and J usage is TRBJ1-5; 8 nucleotides match TRBD1. Germline values: CDR1 MDHEN, CDR2 SYDVKM. CDR3 length: 17 residues. V lost 6 bases and J lost 6; bases outside the gene matches: 16. CDR3 protein: CASRTLTGVWSRQPQHF. The CDR3 bases are TGTGCCAGCAGGACACTGACAGGGGTTTGGTCGCGTCAGCCCCAGCATTTT.